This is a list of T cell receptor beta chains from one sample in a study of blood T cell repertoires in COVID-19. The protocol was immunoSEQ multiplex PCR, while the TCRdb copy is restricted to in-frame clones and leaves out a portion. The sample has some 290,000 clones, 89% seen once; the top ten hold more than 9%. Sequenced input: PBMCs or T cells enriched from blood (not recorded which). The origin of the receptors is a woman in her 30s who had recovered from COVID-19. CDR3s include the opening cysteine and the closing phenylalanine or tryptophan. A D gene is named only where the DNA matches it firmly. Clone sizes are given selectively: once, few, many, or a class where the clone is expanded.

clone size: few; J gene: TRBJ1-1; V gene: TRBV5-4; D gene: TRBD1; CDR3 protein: CASSLGGAGGRDTEAFF; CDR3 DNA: TGTGCCAGCAGCTTGGGTGGGGCAGGGGGTAGGGACACTGAAGCTTTCTTT
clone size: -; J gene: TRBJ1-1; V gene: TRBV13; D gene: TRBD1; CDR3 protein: CASSLEGQPTEAFF; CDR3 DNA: TGTGCCAGCAGCCTCGAGGGACAGCCCACTGAAGCTTTCTTT
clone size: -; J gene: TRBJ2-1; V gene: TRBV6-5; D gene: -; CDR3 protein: CASRRGLYSYNEQFF; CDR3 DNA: TGTGCCAGCAGAAGGGGATTATACTCCTACAATGAGCAGTTCTTC
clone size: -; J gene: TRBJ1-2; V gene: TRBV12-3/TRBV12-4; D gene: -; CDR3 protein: CASSSARSYGYTF; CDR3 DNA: TGTGCCAGCAGTTCGGCTAGGTCCTATGGCTACACCTTC
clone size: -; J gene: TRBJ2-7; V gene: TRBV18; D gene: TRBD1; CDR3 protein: CASSPDAGQGKWEQYF; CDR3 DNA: TGTGCCAGCTCACCCGACGCGGGACAGGGAAAATGGGAGCAGTACTTC
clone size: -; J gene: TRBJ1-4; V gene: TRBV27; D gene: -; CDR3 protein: CASSLFTGDNEKLFF; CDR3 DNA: TGTGCCAGCAGTTTATTTACAGGAGATAATGAAAAACTGTTTTTT
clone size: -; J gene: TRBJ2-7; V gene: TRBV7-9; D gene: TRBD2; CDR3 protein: CASSHGTGTNPYEQYF; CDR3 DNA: TGTGCCAGCAGCCACGGTACCGGGACTAACCCCTACGAGCAGTACTTC
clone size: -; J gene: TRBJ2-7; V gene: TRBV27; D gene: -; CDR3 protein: CASSLGSSSYEQYF; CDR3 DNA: TGTGCCAGCAGTTTGGGCAGTTCCTCCTACGAGCAGTACTTC
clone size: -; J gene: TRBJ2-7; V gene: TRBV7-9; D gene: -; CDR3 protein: CASSFGFHSYEQYF; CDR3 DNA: TGTGCCAGCAGTTTCGGGTTCCACTCCTACGAGCAGTACTTC
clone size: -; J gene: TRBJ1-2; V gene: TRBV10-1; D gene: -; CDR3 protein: CASSESDSYGYTF; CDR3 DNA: TGCGCCAGCAGTGAGTCCGACAGTTATGGCTACACCTTC
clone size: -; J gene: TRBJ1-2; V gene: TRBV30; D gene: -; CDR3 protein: CAWSTRGDNYGYTF; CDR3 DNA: TGTGCCTGGAGCACGCGCGGTGATAACTATGGCTACACCTTC
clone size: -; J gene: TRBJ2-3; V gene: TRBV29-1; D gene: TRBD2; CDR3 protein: CSVAPFAGGGDTQYF; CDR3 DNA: TGCAGCGTTGCTCCGTTCGCGGGAGGGGGAGATACGCAGTATTTT
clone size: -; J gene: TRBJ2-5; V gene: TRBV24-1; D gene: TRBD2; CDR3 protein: CATSDPGLAGGLETQYF; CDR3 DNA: TGTGCCACCAGTGACCCGGGACTAGCGGGAGGGCTCGAGACCCAGTACTTC
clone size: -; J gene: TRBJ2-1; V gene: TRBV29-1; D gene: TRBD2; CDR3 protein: CSVEGRLASNEQFF; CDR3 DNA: TGCAGCGTTGAGGGGCGACTAGCGAGTAATGAGCAGTTCTTC
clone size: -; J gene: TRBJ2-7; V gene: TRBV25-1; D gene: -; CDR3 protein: CASSGAGSYEQYF; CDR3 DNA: TGTGCCAGCAGTGGGGCAGGTTCCTACGAGCAGTACTTC
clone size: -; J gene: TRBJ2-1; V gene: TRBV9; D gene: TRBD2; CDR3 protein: CASSEGIAGGDYNEQFF; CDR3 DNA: TGTGCCAGCAGCGAGGGAATAGCGGGAGGTGACTACAATGAGCAGTTCTTC
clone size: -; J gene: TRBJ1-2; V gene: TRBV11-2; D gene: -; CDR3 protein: CASSLDPWQGDYGYTF; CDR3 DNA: TGTGCCAGCAGCTTAGATCCGTGGCAGGGTGACTATGGCTACACCTTC